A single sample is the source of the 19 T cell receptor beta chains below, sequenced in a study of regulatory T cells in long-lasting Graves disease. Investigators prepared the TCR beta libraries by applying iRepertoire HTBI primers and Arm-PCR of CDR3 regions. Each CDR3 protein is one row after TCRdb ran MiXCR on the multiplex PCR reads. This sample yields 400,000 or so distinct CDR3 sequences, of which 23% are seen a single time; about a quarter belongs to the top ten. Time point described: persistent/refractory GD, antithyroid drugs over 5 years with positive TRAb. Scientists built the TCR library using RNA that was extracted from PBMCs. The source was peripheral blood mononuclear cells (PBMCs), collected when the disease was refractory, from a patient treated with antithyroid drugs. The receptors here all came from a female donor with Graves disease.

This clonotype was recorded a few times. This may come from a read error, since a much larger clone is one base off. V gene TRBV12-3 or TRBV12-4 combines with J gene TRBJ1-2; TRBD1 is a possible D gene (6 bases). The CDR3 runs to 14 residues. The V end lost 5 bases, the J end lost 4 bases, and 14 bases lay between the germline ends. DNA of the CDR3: TGTGCCAGCAGTCCCCCGGGGGCAGGCTATGGCTACACCTTC. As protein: CASSPPGAGYGYTF.

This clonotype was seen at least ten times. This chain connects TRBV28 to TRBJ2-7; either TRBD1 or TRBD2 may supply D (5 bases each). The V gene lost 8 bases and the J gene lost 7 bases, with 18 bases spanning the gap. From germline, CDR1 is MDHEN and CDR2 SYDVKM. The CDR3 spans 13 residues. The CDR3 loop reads CASSPGRVWEQYF. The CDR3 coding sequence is TGTGCCAGCTCTCCGGGACGGGTCTGGGAGCAGTACTTC.

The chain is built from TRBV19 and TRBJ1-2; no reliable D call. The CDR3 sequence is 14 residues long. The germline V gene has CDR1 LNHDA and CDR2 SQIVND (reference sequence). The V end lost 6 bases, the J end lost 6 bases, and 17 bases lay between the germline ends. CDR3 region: CASSPAGRLDGYTF. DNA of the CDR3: TGTGCCAGTAGCCCCGCAGGAAGACTCGATGGCTACACCTTC.

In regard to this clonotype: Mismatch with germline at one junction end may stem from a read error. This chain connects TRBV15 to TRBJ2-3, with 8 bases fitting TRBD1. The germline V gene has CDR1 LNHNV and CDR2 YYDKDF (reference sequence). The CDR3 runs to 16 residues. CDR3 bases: TGTGCCACCAGCCGAGACAGGGGTGGGAGCACAGATACGCAGTATTTT. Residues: CATSRDRGGSTDTQYF.

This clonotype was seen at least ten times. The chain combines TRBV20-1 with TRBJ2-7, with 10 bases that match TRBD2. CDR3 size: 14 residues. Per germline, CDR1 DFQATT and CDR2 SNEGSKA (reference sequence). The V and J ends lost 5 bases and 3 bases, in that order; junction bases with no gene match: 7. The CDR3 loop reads CSALPLAGDYEQYF. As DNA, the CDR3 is TGCAGTGCTCTCCCCCTAGCGGGGGACTACGAGCAGTACTTC.

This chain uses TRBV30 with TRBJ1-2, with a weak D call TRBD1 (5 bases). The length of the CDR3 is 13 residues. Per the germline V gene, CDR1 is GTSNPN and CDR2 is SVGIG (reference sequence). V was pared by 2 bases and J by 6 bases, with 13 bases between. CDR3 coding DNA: TGTGCCTGGAGTCGGACGGCAGGGCATGGCTACACCTTC. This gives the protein CAWSRTAGHGYTF.

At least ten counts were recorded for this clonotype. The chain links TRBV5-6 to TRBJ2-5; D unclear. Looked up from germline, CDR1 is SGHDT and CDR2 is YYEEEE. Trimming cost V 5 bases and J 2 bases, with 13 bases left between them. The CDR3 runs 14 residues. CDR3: CASRLWAVQETQYF. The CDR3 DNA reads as TGTGCCAGCAGATTGTGGGCAGTACAAGAGACCCAGTACTTC. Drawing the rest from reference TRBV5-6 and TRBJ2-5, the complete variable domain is DAGVTQSPTHLIKTRGQQVTLRCSPKSGHDTVSWYQQALGQGPQFIFQYYEEEERQRGNFPDRFSGHQFPNYSSELNVNALLLGDSALYLCASRLWAVQETQYFGPGTRLLVL.

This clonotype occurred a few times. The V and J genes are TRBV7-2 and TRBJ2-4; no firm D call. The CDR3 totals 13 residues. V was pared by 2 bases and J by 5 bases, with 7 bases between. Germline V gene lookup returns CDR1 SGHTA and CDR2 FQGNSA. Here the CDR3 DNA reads TGTGCCAGCAGCTTAAGGAGAGAAAACATTCAGTACTTC. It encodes CASSLRRENIQYF.

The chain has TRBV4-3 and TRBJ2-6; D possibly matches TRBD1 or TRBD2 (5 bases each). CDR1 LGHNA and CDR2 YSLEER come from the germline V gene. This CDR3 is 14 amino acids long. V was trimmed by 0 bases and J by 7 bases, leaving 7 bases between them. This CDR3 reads CASSQDGDANVLTF. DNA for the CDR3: TGCGCCAGCAGCCAAGATGGGGACGCCAACGTCCTGACTTTC.

DNA of the CDR3: TGTGCCAGCAGCTTAGTCCGTATGAACACTGAAGCTTTCTTT. Protein: CASSLVRMNTEAFF. The gene calls are TRBV7-2 and TRBJ1-1; D not certain. The CDR3 spans 14 residues. The ends were cut back, 1 base at V and 0 bases at J, with 6 bases in the middle. Per germline, CDR1 SGHTA and CDR2 FQGNSA. The full variable domain, its missing parts supplied by reference TRBV7-2 and TRBJ1-1, is GAGVSQSPSNKVTEKGKDVELRCDPISGHTALYWYRQSLGQGLEFLIYFQGNSAPDKSGLPSDRFSAERTGGSVSTLTIQRTQQEDSAVYLCASSLVRMNTEAFFGQGTRLTVV.

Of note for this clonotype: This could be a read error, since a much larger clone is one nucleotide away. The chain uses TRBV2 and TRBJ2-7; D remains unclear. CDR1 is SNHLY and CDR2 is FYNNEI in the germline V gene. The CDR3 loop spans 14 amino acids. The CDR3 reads CASSDLRSFYEQCF. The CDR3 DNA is TGTGCCAGCAGTGACCTCCGGTCCTTTTACGAGCAGTGCTTC.

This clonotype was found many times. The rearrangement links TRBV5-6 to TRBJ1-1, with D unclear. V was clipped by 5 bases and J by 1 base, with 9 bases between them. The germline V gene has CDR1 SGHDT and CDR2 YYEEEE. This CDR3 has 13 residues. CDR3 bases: TGTGCCAGCAGTTATGGCACGAACACTGAAGCTTTCTTT. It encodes CASSYGTNTEAFF.

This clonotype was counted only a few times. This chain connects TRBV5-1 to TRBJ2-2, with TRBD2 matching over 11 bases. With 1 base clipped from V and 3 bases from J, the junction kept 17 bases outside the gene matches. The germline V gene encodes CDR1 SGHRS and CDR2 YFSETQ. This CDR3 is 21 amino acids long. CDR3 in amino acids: CASSLLPTSVAGGPYTGELFF. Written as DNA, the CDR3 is TGCGCCAGCAGCTTGCTCCCTACTTCGGTAGCGGGAGGGCCATACACCGGGGAGCTGTTTTTT.

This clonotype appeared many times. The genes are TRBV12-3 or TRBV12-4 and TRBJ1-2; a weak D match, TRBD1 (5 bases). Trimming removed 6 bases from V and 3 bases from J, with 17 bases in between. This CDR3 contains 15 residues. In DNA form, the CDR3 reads TGTGCCAGCAGGATGGTAACAGGCATGCACTATGGCTACACCTTC. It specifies CASRMVTGMHYGYTF.

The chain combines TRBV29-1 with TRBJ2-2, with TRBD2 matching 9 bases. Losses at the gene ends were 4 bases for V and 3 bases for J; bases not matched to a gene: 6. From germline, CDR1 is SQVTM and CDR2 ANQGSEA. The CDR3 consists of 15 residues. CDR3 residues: CSVGASGIDTGELFF. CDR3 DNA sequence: TGCAGCGTTGGGGCTAGCGGGATAGACACCGGGGAGCTGTTTTTT.

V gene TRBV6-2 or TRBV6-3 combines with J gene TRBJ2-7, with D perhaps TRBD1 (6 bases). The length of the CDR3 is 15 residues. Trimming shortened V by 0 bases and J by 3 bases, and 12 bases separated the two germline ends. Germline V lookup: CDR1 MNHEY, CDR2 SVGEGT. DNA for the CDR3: TGTGCCAGCAGTTACTCGCAACAGGGTTACTACGAGCAGTACTTC. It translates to CASSYSQQGYYEQYF.

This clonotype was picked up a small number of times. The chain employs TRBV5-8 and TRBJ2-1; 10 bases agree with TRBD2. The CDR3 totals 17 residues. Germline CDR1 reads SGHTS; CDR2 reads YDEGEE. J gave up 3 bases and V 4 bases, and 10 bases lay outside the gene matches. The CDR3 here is CASSLPHLAGDYNEQFF. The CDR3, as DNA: TGTGCCAGCAGCCTACCCCATCTAGCGGGAGACTACAATGAGCAGTTCTTC.

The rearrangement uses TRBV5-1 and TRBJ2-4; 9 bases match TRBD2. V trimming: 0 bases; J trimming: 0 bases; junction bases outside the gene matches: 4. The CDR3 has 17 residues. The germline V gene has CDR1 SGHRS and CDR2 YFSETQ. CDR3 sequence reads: CASSLGLAATAKNIQYF. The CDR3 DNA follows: TGCGCCAGCAGCTTGGGACTAGCGGCCACAGCCAAAAACATTCAGTACTTC.

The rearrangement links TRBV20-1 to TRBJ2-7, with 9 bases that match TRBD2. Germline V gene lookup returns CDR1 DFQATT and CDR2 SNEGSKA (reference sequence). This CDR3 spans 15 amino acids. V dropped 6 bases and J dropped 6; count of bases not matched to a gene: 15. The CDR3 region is CSASPIGLAKLEQYF. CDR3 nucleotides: TGCAGTGCCAGCCCCATAGGACTAGCGAAGCTCGAGCAGTACTTC.